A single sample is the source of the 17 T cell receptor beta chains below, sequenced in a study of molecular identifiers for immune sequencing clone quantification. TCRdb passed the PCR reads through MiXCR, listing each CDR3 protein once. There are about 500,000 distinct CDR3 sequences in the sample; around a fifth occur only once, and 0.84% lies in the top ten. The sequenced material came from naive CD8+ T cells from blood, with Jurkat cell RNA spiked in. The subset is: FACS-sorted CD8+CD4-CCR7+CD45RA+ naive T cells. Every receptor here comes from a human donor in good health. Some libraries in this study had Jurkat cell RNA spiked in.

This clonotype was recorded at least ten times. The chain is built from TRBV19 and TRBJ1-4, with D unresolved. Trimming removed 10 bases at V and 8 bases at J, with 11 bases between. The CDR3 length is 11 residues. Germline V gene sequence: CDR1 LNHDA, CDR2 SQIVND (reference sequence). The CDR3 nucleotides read TGTGCCACCGGAGAGTGGGAAAAACTGTTTTTT. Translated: CATGEWEKLFF. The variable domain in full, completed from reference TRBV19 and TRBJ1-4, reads DGGITQSPKYLFRKEGQNVTLSCEQNLNHDAMYWYRQDPGQGLRLIYYSQIVNDFQKGDIAEGYSVSREKKESFPLTVTSAQKNPTAFYLCATGEWEKLFFGSGTQLSVL.

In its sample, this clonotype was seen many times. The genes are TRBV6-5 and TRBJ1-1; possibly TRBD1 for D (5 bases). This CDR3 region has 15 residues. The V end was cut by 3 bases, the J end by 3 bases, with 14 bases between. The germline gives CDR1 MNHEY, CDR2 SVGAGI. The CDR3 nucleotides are TGTGCCAGCAGTTATGTTGGGGGTTTGGACACTGAAGCTTTCTTT. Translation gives CASSYVGGLDTEAFF.

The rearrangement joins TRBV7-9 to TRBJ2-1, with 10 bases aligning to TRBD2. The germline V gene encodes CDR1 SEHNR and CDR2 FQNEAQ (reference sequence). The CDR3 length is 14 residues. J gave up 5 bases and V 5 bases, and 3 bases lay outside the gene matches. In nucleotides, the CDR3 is TGTGCCAGCAGCACTAGCGGGACGAACAATGAGCAGTTCTTC. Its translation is CASSTSGTNNEQFF. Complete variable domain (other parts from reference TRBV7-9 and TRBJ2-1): DTGVSQNPRHKITKRGQNVTFRCDPISEHNRLYWYRQTLGQGPEFLTYFQNEAQLEKSRLLSDRFSAERPKGSFSTLEIQRTEQGDSAMYLCASSTSGTNNEQFFGPGTRLTVL.

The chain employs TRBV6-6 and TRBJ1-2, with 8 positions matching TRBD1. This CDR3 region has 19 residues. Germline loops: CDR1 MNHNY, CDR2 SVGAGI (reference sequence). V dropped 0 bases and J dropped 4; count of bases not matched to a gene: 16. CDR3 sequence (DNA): TGTGCCAGCAGTTACTCGCCTCTGCCCCGGACACAGGGGGTCTATGGCTACACCTTC. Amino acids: CASSYSPLPRTQGVYGYTF.

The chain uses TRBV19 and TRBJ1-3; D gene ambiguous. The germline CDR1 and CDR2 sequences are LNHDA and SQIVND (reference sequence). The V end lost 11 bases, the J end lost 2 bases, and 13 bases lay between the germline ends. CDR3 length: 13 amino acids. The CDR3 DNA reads TGTGCCGCCACACCGTTAGCTGGAAACACCATATATTTT. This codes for CAATPLAGNTIYF.

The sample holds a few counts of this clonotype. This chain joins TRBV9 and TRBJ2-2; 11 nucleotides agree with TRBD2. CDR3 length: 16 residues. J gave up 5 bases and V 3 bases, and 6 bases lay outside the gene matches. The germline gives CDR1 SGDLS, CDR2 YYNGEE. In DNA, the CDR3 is TGTGCCAGCAGCGCCAGACTAGCGGGGAGGACCGGGGAGCTGTTTTTT. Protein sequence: CASSARLAGRTGELFF.

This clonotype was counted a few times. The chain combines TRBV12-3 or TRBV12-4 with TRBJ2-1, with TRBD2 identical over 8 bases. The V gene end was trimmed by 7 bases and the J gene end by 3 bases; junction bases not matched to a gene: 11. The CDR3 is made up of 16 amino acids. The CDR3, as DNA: TGTGCCAGCAATCCATTCCGGGGGGGTCTCTACAATGAGCAGTTCTTC. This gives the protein CASNPFRGGLYNEQFF.

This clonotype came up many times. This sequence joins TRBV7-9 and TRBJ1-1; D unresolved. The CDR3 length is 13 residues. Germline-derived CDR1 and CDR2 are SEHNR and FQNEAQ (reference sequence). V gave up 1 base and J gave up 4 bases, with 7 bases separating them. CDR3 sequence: CASSLGTSTEAFF. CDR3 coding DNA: TGTGCCAGCAGCTTAGGGACGAGCACTGAAGCTTTCTTT. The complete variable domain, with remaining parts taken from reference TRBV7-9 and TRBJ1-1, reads DTGVSQNPRHKITKRGQNVTFRCDPISEHNRLYWYRQTLGQGPEFLTYFQNEAQLEKSRLLSDRFSAERPKGSFSTLEIQRTEQGDSAMYLCASSLGTSTEAFFGQGTRLTVV.

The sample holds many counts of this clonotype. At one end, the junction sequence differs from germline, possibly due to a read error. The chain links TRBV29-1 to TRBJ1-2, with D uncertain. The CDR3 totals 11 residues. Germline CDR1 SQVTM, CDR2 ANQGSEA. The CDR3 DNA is TGCAGTGTTGTACAGCCCTATGGCTACACCTTC. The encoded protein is CSVVQPYGYTF.

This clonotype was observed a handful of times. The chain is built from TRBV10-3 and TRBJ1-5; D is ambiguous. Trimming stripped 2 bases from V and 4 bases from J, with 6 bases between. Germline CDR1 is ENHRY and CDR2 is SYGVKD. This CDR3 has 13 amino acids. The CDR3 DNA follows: TGTGCCATCAGTGAGAGATCAAATCAGCCCCAGCATTTT. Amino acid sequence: CAISERSNQPQHF.

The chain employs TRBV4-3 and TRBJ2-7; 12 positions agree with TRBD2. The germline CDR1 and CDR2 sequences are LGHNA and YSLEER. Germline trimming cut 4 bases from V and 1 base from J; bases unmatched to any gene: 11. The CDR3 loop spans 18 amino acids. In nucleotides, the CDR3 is TGCGCCAGCAGCCGAGAGTGGACTAGCGGGATTGGGTCCTACGAGCAGTACTTC. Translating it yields CASSREWTSGIGSYEQYF.

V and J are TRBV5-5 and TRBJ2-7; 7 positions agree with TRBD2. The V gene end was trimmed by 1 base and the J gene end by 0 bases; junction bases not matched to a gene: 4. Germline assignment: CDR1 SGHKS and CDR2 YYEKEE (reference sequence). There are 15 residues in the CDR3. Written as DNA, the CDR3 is TGTGCCAGCAGCTTGTTCGGGGGGACCTCCTACGAGCAGTACTTC. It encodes CASSLFGGTSYEQYF.

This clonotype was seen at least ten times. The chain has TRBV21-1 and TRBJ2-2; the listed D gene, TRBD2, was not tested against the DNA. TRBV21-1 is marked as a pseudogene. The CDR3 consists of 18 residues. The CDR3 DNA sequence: TGTGCCAGCAGCAAAGGTCTAGCGGGGGGGCCGAACACCGGGGAGCTGTTTTTT. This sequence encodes CASSKGLAGGPNTGELFF.

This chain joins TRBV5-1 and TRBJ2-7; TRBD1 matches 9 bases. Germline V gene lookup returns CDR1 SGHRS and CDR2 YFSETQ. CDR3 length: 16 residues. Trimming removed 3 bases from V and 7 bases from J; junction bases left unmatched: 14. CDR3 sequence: CASSSAVGQGAGEQYF. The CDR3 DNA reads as TGCGCCAGCAGCTCCGCGGTGGGACAGGGCGCCGGGGAGCAGTACTTC.

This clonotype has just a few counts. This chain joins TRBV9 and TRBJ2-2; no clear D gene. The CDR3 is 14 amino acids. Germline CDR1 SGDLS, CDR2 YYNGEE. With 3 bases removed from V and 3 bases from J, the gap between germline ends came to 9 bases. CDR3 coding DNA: TGTGCCAGCAGCGCCGAGGCGGACACCGGGGAGCTGTTTTTT. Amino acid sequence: CASSAEADTGELFF. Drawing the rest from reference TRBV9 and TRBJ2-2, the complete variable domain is DSGVTQTPKHLITATGQRVTLRCSPRSGDLSVYWYQQSLDQGLQFLIQYYNGEERAKGNILERFSAQQFPDLHSELNLSSLELGDSALYFCASSAEADTGELFFGEGSRLTVL.

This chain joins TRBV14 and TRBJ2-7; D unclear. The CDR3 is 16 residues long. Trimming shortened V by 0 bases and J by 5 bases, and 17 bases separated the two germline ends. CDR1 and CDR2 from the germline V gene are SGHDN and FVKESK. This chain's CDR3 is CASSQDSAGYSDEQYF. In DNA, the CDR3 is TGTGCCAGCAGCCAAGATTCGGCAGGCTACAGCGACGAGCAGTACTTC.

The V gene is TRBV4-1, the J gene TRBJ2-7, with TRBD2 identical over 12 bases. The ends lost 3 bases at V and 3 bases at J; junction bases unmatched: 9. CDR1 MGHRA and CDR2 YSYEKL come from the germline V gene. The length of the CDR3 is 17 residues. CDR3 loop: CASSHEASGGAVYEQYF. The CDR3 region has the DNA TGCGCCAGCAGCCACGAGGCTAGCGGGGGGGCCGTCTACGAGCAGTACTTC.